The rows below give T cell receptor beta chains drawn from one sample of a study of T cell repertoires in cytomegalovirus infection. One entry per CDR3 protein results from TCRdb running MiXCR on the reads. The sample includes 60,000 to 75,000 distinct CDR3 sequences, 4% seen only once; the top ten take roughly 22%. The sequenced material came from PBMCs. The receptors here all came from a human donor in good health (CMV status not recorded). Some clones in this sample may be carry-over from other donors' samples. Both conserved end residues are part of each CDR3.

j_gene	v_gene	CDR3aa
TRBJ1-2	TRBV19	CASSIVSLQGAKAGYTF
TRBJ1-2	TRBV7-9	CASSLDRGHDGYTF
TRBJ1-3	TRBV6-2/TRBV6-3	CASRQTGTIYF
TRBJ2-5	TRBV6-1	CASSVYRGSETQYF
TRBJ2-7	TRBV29-1	CSVEERGAYEQYF
TRBJ1-5	TRBV7-2	CASRPATGWNQPQHF
TRBJ1-6	TRBV7-2	CASSLGSGSPLHF
TRBJ2-1	TRBV2	CASSATSGSYNEQFF
TRBJ2-7	TRBV6-2/TRBV6-3	CASRTGVLEQYF
TRBJ2-7	TRBV7-2	CASSLEAYPSYEQYF
TRBJ2-7	TRBV4-1	CASSQASSYEQYF
TRBJ2-3	TRBV7-2	CASSLEQRSTDTQYF
TRBJ2-5	TRBV6-6	CASSGNLPGTGVETQYF
TRBJ2-1	TRBV7-8	CASSLKASGSYNEQFF
TRBJ2-5	TRBV5-4	CASSLLAGLTETQYF
TRBJ1-5	TRBV7-2	CASSPVGGRVPQHF
TRBJ1-6	TRBV7-2	CASNSLTGTPLHF
TRBJ2-5	TRBV12-3/TRBV12-4	CASNLFRPGQGRETQYF
TRBJ2-1	TRBV7-2	CASSMRTPVGKQFF
TRBJ2-1	TRBV7-2	CASSLALGYNEQFF
TRBJ1-1	TRBV7-2	CASSLDSSTVTEAFF
TRBJ1-1	TRBV5-3	CASSPRTPQLNTEAFF
TRBJ1-5	TRBV19	CASSFGTARDQPQHF
TRBJ2-2	TRBV7-2	CASSLNSGGNTGELFF
TRBJ2-1	TRBV7-2	CASSSRTSGGAPTYNEQFF
TRBJ1-5	TRBV7-8	CASSQLGGRQPQHF
TRBJ2-1	TRBV6-2/TRBV6-3	CASSYSKSGSGEQFF
TRBJ2-1	TRBV7-2	CASSLSRLAGGEQFF
TRBJ2-5	TRBV7-8	CASSPGGAQYF
TRBJ1-6	TRBV7-2	CASSLWRPGLRSSYNSPLHF
TRBJ1-3	TRBV7-2	CASSYRGGAGNTIYF
TRBJ2-3	TRBV5-6	CASSLRLVGPDTQYF
TRBJ2-6	TRBV5-5	CASSLAGGLNSGANVLTF
TRBJ1-2	TRBV10-3	CAISDNRGDGYTF
TRBJ2-4	TRBV7-8	CASSSPPGGGENIQYF
TRBJ2-1	TRBV7-2	CASSSGGAPYNEQFF
TRBJ1-1	TRBV7-6	CASSSRALNTEAFF
TRBJ2-7	TRBV7-8	CASSLGPGGAISEQYF
TRBJ1-1	TRBV11-2	CASSLDRTGAFF